This TCR beta chain was documented in a study of human T cells and chemical hapten exposure. V lost 4 bases to trimming and J lost 11 bases, with 8 bases between them. This CDR3 contains 11 residues. Per the germline V gene, CDR1 is SGHAT and CDR2 is FQDESV (reference sequence). TCRdb re-called the RACE reads through MiXCR, storing one row per CDR3 protein. The table records roughly 250,000 distinct CDR3 sequences, approximately 8.6% of them present only once. Stated time point: pre-sensitization, week 0. Treatment specified: therapeutic diphenylcyclopropenone sensitization with weekly scalp DPC. The origin of this receptor is a woman between 40 and 55 years old with alopecia areata. Some clones in this sample may be carry-over from other donors' samples. This material consisted of whole blood, taken in connection with sensitization to the hapten diphenylcyclopropenone (DPC). This chain uses TRBV11-1 with TRBJ2-2; D gene unclear. The CDR3 DNA follows: TGTGCCAGCAGCTCCGATGGAGAGCTGTTTTTT. Translating gives CASSSDGELFF.